This T cell receptor beta chain was sequenced for a study of cytomegalovirus exposure and HLA in healthy donors. The PCR made use of 60 Vbeta and 13 Jbeta primers. The repertoire was sequenced with immunoSEQ multiplex PCR; TCRdb's copy has only in-frame clones and lacks some. This sample carries 130,000 to 150,000 clones, roughly 78% of them seen once, and the ten largest clones take approximately 2.9%. Germline V CDR1 and CDR2: SGHRS, YFSETQ. Trimming shortened V by 5 bases and J by 3 bases, and 14 bases separated the two germline ends. CDR3 length equals 14 residues. This sequence originates from a man aged 40-49 years in good health and CMV-seropositive. The V gene is TRBV5-1, the J gene TRBJ2-5, with D possibly being TRBD1 (5 bases). Sequenced input: PBMCs. The CDR3 protein is CASRKGSRKETQYF. CDR3 nucleotide sequence: TGCGCCAGCAGAAAGGGGTCCAGAAAAGAGACCCAGTACTTC.